These 23 T cell receptor beta chains were sequenced from one sample in a study of cytomegalovirus exposure and HLA in healthy donors (dated by TCRdb to 2016 to 2017). Receptor libraries were prepared by the immunoSEQ multiplex PCR assay. The table was pulled from immuneACCESS by TCRdb, which kept in-frame rearrangements only. Such tables lose some clones; where checked, under half of the loss comes from unresolved V genes, and the rest has no known cause. Counted in this sample were approximately 240,000 clones; 90% to 95% of them appeared once. The ten largest clones capture roughly 1% of the sample. The specimen was PBMCs. The receptors originated from a woman aged 18-29 years in good health and CMV-seronegative.

The V and J genes are TRBV5-6 and TRBJ2-1; 13 bases fit TRBD2. Germline V lookup: CDR1 SGHDT, CDR2 YYEEEE. The CDR3 has 16 residues. The ends lost 4 bases at V and 2 bases at J; junction bases unmatched: 3. The CDR3 sequence is CASSGGLAGTYNEQFF. The CDR3 DNA reads TGTGCCAGCAGCGGGGGACTAGCGGGAACCTACAATGAGCAGTTCTTC. Combining the CDR3 with reference TRBV5-6 and TRBJ2-1 gives the whole variable domain DAGVTQSPTHLIKTRGQQVTLRCSPKSGHDTVSWYQQALGQGPQFIFQYYEEEERQRGNFPDRFSGHQFPNYSSELNVNALLLGDSALYLCASSGGLAGTYNEQFFGPGTRLTVL.

The genes are TRBV9 and TRBJ1-6, with 9 bases fitting TRBD1. V gave up 1 base and J gave up 7 bases; unmatched junction bases: 12. The CDR3 covers 18 residues. The germline gives CDR1 SGDLS, CDR2 YYNGEE. DNA of the CDR3: TGTGCCAGCAGCGTATCTCCGGGACAGGGTTCGGGGAATTCACCCCTCCACTTT. Its protein is CASSVSPGQGSGNSPLHF.

V is TRBV5-1 and J is TRBJ2-1; 7 bases are shared with TRBD1. The CDR3 runs to 17 residues. The V and J ends lost 3 bases and 2 bases, in that order; junction bases with no gene match: 11. In germline, CDR1 is SGHRS, CDR2 YFSETQ. This CDR3 is CASSWEPTGHTYNEQFF. The DNA of the CDR3 is TGCGCCAGCAGCTGGGAACCGACAGGGCATACCTACAATGAGCAGTTCTTC.

As DNA, the CDR3 is TGTGCCAGTAGTATCGATATAGCGGGAGGGGGTGAGCAGTTCTTC. Its translation is CASSIDIAGGGEQFF. J is TRBJ2-1 and V is TRBV19; TRBD2 agrees at 11 bases. CDR1 is LNHDA, CDR2 SQIVND, per germline (reference sequence). The CDR3 spans 15 residues. V lost 3 bases to trimming and J lost 9 bases; unmatched junction nucleotides: 7.

This chain connects TRBV19 to TRBJ2-7; 13 positions match TRBD2. This CDR3 region has 14 residues. Looked up from germline, CDR1 is LNHDA and CDR2 is SQIVND (reference sequence). The trim removed 5 bases at V and 5 bases at J, leaving 3 bases unmatched. In DNA, the CDR3 is TGTGCCAGTAGTTTAGGACTAGCGGGAGACGAGCAGTACTTC. It specifies CASSLGLAGDEQYF.

The V call is TRBV5-4, the J call TRBJ2-7, with TRBD1 matching 8 bases. V dropped 4 bases and J dropped 0; count of bases not matched to a gene: 6. Germline V gene lookup returns CDR1 SGHNT and CDR2 YYREEE (reference sequence). The CDR3 is 15 residues long. The CDR3 bases are TGTGCCAGCAGCCGTGACAGGGGAACCTCCTACGAGCAGTACTTC. Its translation is CASSRDRGTSYEQYF.

The chain is built from TRBV6-1 and TRBJ1-5; tentatively, D is TRBD1 (5 bases). Per the germline V gene, CDR1 is MNHNS and CDR2 is SASEGT. V gave up 3 bases and J gave up 3 bases, with 15 bases separating them. CDR3 size: 16 residues. The CDR3 region is CASSDGRVSPNQPQHF. The CDR3 DNA sequence: TGTGCCAGCAGTGACGGCAGGGTGTCGCCCAATCAGCCCCAGCATTTT.

The chain recombines TRBV2 with TRBJ2-7; the D gene is possibly TRBD1 (5 bases). This CDR3 contains 12 residues. Trimming took off 6 bases at V and 1 base at J, with 7 bases between the two ends. Germline V lookup: CDR1 SNHLY, CDR2 FYNNEI. This chain's CDR3 is CASSDRSYEQYF. CDR3 nucleotide sequence: TGTGCCAGCAGCGACAGATCCTACGAGCAGTACTTC. Variable domain in full (rest from reference TRBV2 and TRBJ2-7): EPEVTQTPSHQVTQMGQEVILRCVPISNHLYFYWYRQILGQKVEFLVSFYNNEISEKSEIFDDQFSVERPDGSNFTLKIRSTKLEDSAMYFCASSDRSYEQYFGPGTRLTVT.

The genes are TRBV7-9 and TRBJ1-1; 7 nucleotides line up with TRBD1. The CDR3 is 17 residues long. V lost 1 base, J lost 5 bases, and 13 bases stayed unmatched. Germline lookup yields CDR1 SEHNR and CDR2 FQNEAQ (reference sequence). CDR3 nucleotides: TGTGCCAGCAGCTTAGTAGGGGCAGGGGGGTTGGTTACTGAAGCTTTCTTT. Translation: CASSLVGAGGLVTEAFF.

This chain links TRBV7-9 with TRBJ2-1; D not resolved. V shed 5 bases and J shed 10 bases, with 3 bases lying between them. CDR1 is SEHNR, CDR2 FQNEAQ, per germline (reference sequence). This CDR3 comprises 9 residues. CDR3 coding DNA: TGTGCCAGCAGCCTCGAGCAGTTCTTC. This sequence encodes CASSLEQFF.

The CDR3 loop reads CAISPQRSHEQFF. In DNA, the CDR3 is TGTGCCATCAGTCCCCAACGTAGTCATGAGCAGTTCTTC. The gene calls are TRBV10-3 and TRBJ2-1; D is undetermined. Trimming left V 5 bases short and J 8 bases short, with 13 bases between. Looked up from germline, CDR1 is ENHRY and CDR2 is SYGVKD. CDR3 length: 13 residues.

The chain couples TRBV28 to TRBJ2-7; 8 nucleotides match TRBD1. The CDR3 is made up of 15 amino acids. Germline V gene data show CDR1 as MDHEN and CDR2 as SYDVKM. V dropped 5 bases and J dropped 9; count of bases not matched to a gene: 15. The CDR3 nucleotides are TGTGCCAGCAGTGAACGAGGTGACAGGGGCCCAGGGCAGTACTTC. Its translation: CASSERGDRGPGQYF.

CDR3 loop: CASSGGQGAYGYTF. Here the CDR3 DNA reads TGTGCCAGCAGCGGGGGACAGGGGGCCTATGGCTACACCTTC. The chain couples TRBV9 to TRBJ1-2; 12 bases are shared with TRBD1. This CDR3 is 14 amino acids long. CDR1 is SGDLS and CDR2 is YYNGEE in the germline V gene. V shed 3 bases, J shed 4 bases, and the junction held 1 base outside the gene matches.

This clone was seen only once. This sequence joins TRBV30 and TRBJ2-3; TRBD2 is a possible D gene (11 bases). In germline, CDR1 is GTSNPN, CDR2 SVGIG (reference sequence). This CDR3 is 21 amino acids long. V was shortened by 1 base and J by 4 bases, with 33 bases between the two germline ends. For the CDR3, the DNA is TGTGCCTGGAGTGGGTTATTGGACAGGGGGACTAGCGGCCTACAGGCAGATACGCAGTATTTT. Translating it yields CAWSGLLDRGTSGLQADTQYF.

As to this clone: Other DNA sequences in this sample translate to the same CDR3. This chain joins TRBV19 and TRBJ2-7; TRBD2 aligns across 10 bases. This CDR3 comprises 15 residues. Germline V gene data show CDR1 as LNHDA and CDR2 as SQIVND (reference sequence). After removal of 1 base from V and 0 bases from J, the junction contained 0 bases not matched to a gene. CDR3 region: CASSIVAGGSYEQYF. CDR3 nucleotides: TGTGCCAGTAGTATAGTAGCGGGAGGCTCCTACGAGCAGTACTTC.

This clone has just one count. This sequence joins TRBV10-3 and TRBJ2-1, with 12 bases aligning to TRBD2. Germline CDR1 and CDR2: ENHRY and SYGVKD. There are 13 residues in the CDR3. J lost 6 bases, V lost 11 bases, and 5 bases had no gene match. The CDR3 DNA reads as TGTGCCGTAGGACTAGCGGGAATCAATGAGCAGTTCTTC. This translates into CAVGLAGINEQFF.

The genes are TRBV4-1 and TRBJ1-1; maybe TRBD1 (5 bases). Per the germline V gene, CDR1 is MGHRA and CDR2 is YSYEKL. The V end lost 2 bases, the J end lost 3 bases, and 10 bases lay between the germline ends. The CDR3 totals 14 residues. The chain's CDR3 is CASSQTQGYTEAFF. CDR3 in DNA: TGCGCCAGCAGCCAAACCCAGGGTTACACTGAAGCTTTCTTT.

The chain has TRBV6-1 and TRBJ1-5; D is unclear. This CDR3 has 12 amino acids. V was pared by 1 base and J by 6 bases, with 4 bases between. Germline V lookup: CDR1 MNHNS, CDR2 SASEGT. CDR3 loop: CASSEVSQPQHF. In DNA form, the CDR3 reads TGTGCCAGCAGTGAAGTTAGTCAGCCCCAGCATTTT.

This clone showed up just once. One junction end does not reproduce the germline sequence, and a read error may be involved. Written as DNA, the CDR3 is TGCGCCAGCAGCTTAGCGGGGGGCTCCCACAATGAGCAGTTCTTC. Residues: CASSLAGGSHNEQFF. This chain links TRBV5-1 with TRBJ2-1; 9 bases are a match to TRBD2. Germline V lookup: CDR1 SGHRS, CDR2 YFSETQ. CDR3 length: 15 residues. The variable domain in full, completed from reference TRBV5-1 and TRBJ2-1, reads KAGVTQTPRYLIKTRGQQVTLSCSPISGHRSVSWYQQTPGQGLQFLFEYFSETQRNKGNFPGRFSGRQFSNSRSEMNVSTLELGDSALYLCASSLAGGSHNEQFFGPGTRLTVL.

This chain uses TRBV28 with TRBJ2-4, with 8 bases fitting TRBD1. Per germline, CDR1 MDHEN and CDR2 SYDVKM. The CDR3 length is 13 residues. Trimming at V came to 7 bases and at J to 8 bases, leaving 7 bases not matched to a gene. DNA of the CDR3: TGTGCCAGCACCGGGCAGGGGGCGTACATTCAGTACTTC. This gives the protein CASTGQGAYIQYF.

J is TRBJ1-5 and V is TRBV28; D is unclear. Trimming removed 5 bases at V and 7 bases at J, with 9 bases between. Germline V gene sequence: CDR1 MDHEN, CDR2 SYDVKM. CDR3 length: 12 residues. This CDR3 reads CASSKGDQPQHF. As DNA, the CDR3 is TGTGCCAGCAGTAAGGGAGACCAGCCCCAGCATTTT.

The rearrangement uses TRBV6-5 and TRBJ2-7; D not resolved. Per the germline V gene, CDR1 is MNHEY and CDR2 is SVGAGI. The CDR3 contains 12 residues. V was pared by 3 bases and J by 4 bases, with 7 bases between. The CDR3: CASSYLEYEQYF. Here the CDR3 DNA reads TGTGCCAGCAGTTATCTAGAATACGAGCAGTACTTC.

The chain is built from TRBV18 and TRBJ2-7; 7 positions match TRBD1. J gave up 2 bases and V 3 bases, and 7 bases lay outside the gene matches. Looked up from germline, CDR1 is KGHSH and CDR2 is LQKENI. CDR3 length equals 15 residues. The CDR3 protein is CASSPGRGITYEQYF. The CDR3 bases are TGTGCCAGCTCACCCGGCAGGGGGATCACCTACGAGCAGTACTTC.